A selection of T cell receptor beta chains follows, all from one sample in a study of blood T cell repertoires in COVID-19. Clones were read by immunoSEQ multiplex PCR, and TCRdb kept only the in-frame ones, dropping some. The sample contains over 250,000 clones, about 91% of which appear only once. Material for sequencing was peripheral blood. Receptor source: a person aged 18 to 35 with COVID-19, enrolled during active disease. Each CDR3 is given with its conserved first and last residue. Fields, in order: D gene, clone size, V gene, J gene, CDR3 DNA, CDR3 protein. D genes are given only for firm matches. Size is omitted from some rows. Given values are once, few, many or a class for expanded clones.

NA,once,TRBV6-5,TRBJ2-7,TGTGCCAGCAGTTCAGGGTTGGGGGAGCAGTACTTC,CASSSGLGEQYF
TRBD2,NA,TRBV5-8,TRBJ2-7,TGTGCCAGCAGCCTCCGGGAGGGGTACTACGAGCAGTACTTC,CASSLREGYYEQYF
NA,NA,TRBV28,TRBJ1-1,TGTGCCAGCAGTCCCCTCAGGGTTAGGGCTTTCTTT,CASSPLRVRAFF
NA,NA,TRBV5-1,TRBJ2-7,TGCGCCAGCAGCCCGGACGGGGGAGAGCAGTACTTC,CASSPDGGEQYF
TRBD2,NA,TRBV14,TRBJ2-7,TGTGCCAGCAGCCCCCCCATGGCGGGAGTCGAAGAGCAGTACTTC,CASSPPMAGVEEQYF
TRBD1,NA,TRBV4-3,TRBJ2-3,TGCGCCAGCAGCCAAGATTACAGGGGGCGCACAGATACGCAGTATTTT,CASSQDYRGRTDTQYF
TRBD2,NA,TRBV5-1,TRBJ2-1,TGCGCCAGCAGCTTTATGACTAGCGGGGGGTACAATGAGCAGTTCTTC,CASSFMTSGGYNEQFF
TRBD1,NA,TRBV14,TRBJ2-7,TGTGCCAGCAGACGGACAGGGTCCTACGAGCAGTACTTC,CASRRTGSYEQYF
NA,NA,TRBV5-6,TRBJ1-1,TGTGCCAGCAGCCGCGACACGAAAGTGACTGAAGCTTTCTTT,CASSRDTKVTEAFF
NA,NA,TRBV11-2,TRBJ2-3,TGTGCCAGCAGTCAACCCCTCGCCCTTGCGGGATCGGACACAGATACGCAGTATTTT,CASSQPLALAGSDTDTQYF
NA,NA,TRBV6-5,TRBJ1-1,TGTGCCAGCACATCTATTTCGGGCACTGAAGCTTTCTTT,CASTSISGTEAFF